The 22 T cell receptor beta chains given below trace back to one sample, sequenced in a study of control samples from healthy donors and cancer patients. TCRdb's table, derived via immunoSEQ multiplex PCR, lists solely in-frame clones and lacks some. The data hold about 180,000 clones, with 90% observed a single time. Sequencing was done on a sample of blood. Receptors originate from a woman between 50 and 59 years old in good health.

J is TRBJ2-5 and V is TRBV4-1; D is uncertain. V was shortened by 0 bases and J by 1 base, with 3 bases between the two germline ends. Germline assignment: CDR1 MGHRA and CDR2 YSYEKL. The CDR3 is 13 residues long. The CDR3 region has the DNA TGCGCCAGCAGCCAAGACGCCCAAGAGACCCAGTACTTC. Translation: CASSQDAQETQYF.

The chain combines TRBV5-5 with TRBJ1-3; no clear D. The CDR3 has 15 residues. V dropped 0 bases and J dropped 0 bases, with 7 bases sitting between them. Germline V gives CDR1 SGHKS, CDR2 YYEKEE (reference sequence). The CDR3 DNA sequence: TGTGCCAGCAGCTTGGACGGCATCTCTGGAAACACCATATATTTT. This translates into CASSLDGISGNTIYF.

The chain is built from TRBV5-1 and TRBJ1-1, with D perhaps matching TRBD1 (6 bases). Between the trimmed V and J ends, which lost 5 bases and 2 bases, there was a span of 13 bases. The V gene's germline CDR1 is SGHRS and CDR2 YFSETQ. The CDR3 length is 14 residues. The CDR3 DNA reads TGCGCCAGCAGGCGGGAACAGGGAAACACTGAAGCTTTCTTT. Its translation is CASRREQGNTEAFF. The entire variable domain, with the rest obtained from reference TRBV5-1 and TRBJ1-1, is as follows: KAGVTQTPRYLIKTRGQQVTLSCSPISGHRSVSWYQQTPGQGLQFLFEYFSETQRNKGNFPGRFSGRQFSNSRSEMNVSTLELGDSALYLCASRREQGNTEAFFGQGTRLTVV.

The chain links TRBV20-1 to TRBJ1-2; no definite D call. The V end lost 1 base, the J end lost 1 base, and 1 base lay between the germline ends. This CDR3 is 11 amino acids long. The germline CDR1 and CDR2 sequences are DFQATT and SNEGSKA (reference sequence). CDR3 protein: CSARVNYGYTF. In DNA form, the CDR3 reads TGCAGTGCTAGAGTTAACTATGGCTACACCTTC.

The chain has TRBV27 and TRBJ1-2, with D perhaps TRBD1 (5 bases). The CDR3 is 13 residues long. V lost 4 bases, J lost 5 bases, and 11 bases lay in between. Germline CDR1 is MNHEY and CDR2 is SMNVEV (reference sequence). The CDR3 sequence is CASSSQGGYGYTF. The CDR3 DNA reads TGTGCCAGCAGTTCGCAGGGCGGGTATGGCTACACCTTC.

The chain carries TRBV28 and TRBJ2-2, with D possibly matching TRBD1 (5 bases). Germline loops: CDR1 MDHEN, CDR2 SYDVKM. There are 17 residues in the CDR3. V was cut by 2 bases and J by 2 bases, with 15 bases left in between. CDR3 sequence: CASSLDSQFFNTGELFF. The CDR3 bases are TGTGCCAGCAGTTTAGACAGCCAATTCTTTAACACCGGGGAGCTGTTTTTT.

The CDR3 DNA reads as TGTGCCAGCAGCTTAGAGGGGGGGAAGACAGATACGCAGTATTTT. Protein: CASSLEGGKTDTQYF. This sequence joins TRBV11-2 and TRBJ2-3, with 7 bases identical to TRBD2. Germline V gene lookup returns CDR1 SGHAT and CDR2 FQNNGV. This CDR3 is 15 amino acids long. Trimming took 0 bases from V and 3 from J; bases not matched to a gene: 3.

The CDR3 here is CASSRETASYEQYF. The CDR3 nucleotides read TGTGCCAGCAGCCGTGAGACAGCATCCTACGAGCAGTACTTC. The rearrangement links TRBV4-2 to TRBJ2-7, with D possibly TRBD1 on 5 matching bases. Germline assignment: CDR1 LGHNA and CDR2 YNFKEQ. Trimming pared 4 bases from V and 1 base from J, leaving 11 bases between. This CDR3 spans 14 amino acids.

The chain links TRBV19 to TRBJ2-2, with 9 bases aligning to TRBD1. The germline gives CDR1 LNHDA, CDR2 SQIVND (reference sequence). The CDR3 contains 16 residues. J gave up 5 bases and V 1 base, and 5 bases lay outside the gene matches. CDR3 protein: CASSIGDRVRTGELFF. As DNA, the CDR3 is TGTGCCAGTAGTATAGGGGACAGGGTCCGAACCGGGGAGCTGTTTTTT.

This clone was recorded a few times. This chain connects TRBV9 to TRBJ2-5, with a tentative D call TRBD1 (6 bases). The CDR3 extends over 14 amino acids. The germline CDR1 and CDR2 sequences are SGDLS and YYNGEE. Trimming left V 4 bases short and J 1 base short, with 11 bases between. The chain's CDR3 is CASSLQGGQETQYF. For the CDR3, the DNA is TGTGCCAGCAGCCTACAAGGGGGCCAAGAGACCCAGTACTTC.

The chain recombines TRBV2 with TRBJ1-4; D possibly corresponds to TRBD1 (5 bases). Germline loops: CDR1 SNHLY, CDR2 FYNNEI. The CDR3 is made up of 14 amino acids. V lost 2 bases and J lost 10, with 14 bases in between. The chain's CDR3 is CASSEWGDPVKLFF. The CDR3 DNA reads TGTGCCAGCAGTGAATGGGGGGACCCAGTAAAACTGTTTTTT.

The chain recombines TRBV27 with TRBJ1-1; D unclear. Germline CDR1 is MNHEY and CDR2 is SMNVEV (reference sequence). V dropped 2 bases and J dropped 2 bases, with 6 bases sitting between them. The CDR3 spans 13 residues. CDR3 nucleotides: TGTGCCAGCAGTTTAGGCACAAACACTGAAGCTTTCTTT. Its protein is CASSLGTNTEAFF.

The chain combines TRBV6-6 with TRBJ1-5; D is possibly TRBD1 (5 bases). Germline lookup yields CDR1 MNHNY and CDR2 SVGAGI (reference sequence). The V gene lost 5 bases and the J gene lost 0 bases, with 11 bases spanning the gap. The CDR3 contains 15 residues. The CDR3 reads CASSLPGDSNQPQHF. In DNA form, the CDR3 reads TGTGCCAGCAGTCTTCCGGGGGATAGCAATCAGCCCCAGCATTTT.

The gene calls are TRBV30 and TRBJ2-2; unclear D gene. CDR1 is GTSNPN, CDR2 SVGIG, per germline (reference sequence). Trimming pared 2 bases from V and 5 bases from J, leaving 6 bases between. CDR3 length: 12 residues. CDR3: CAWSRRTGELFF. The CDR3 region has the DNA TGTGCCTGGAGTCGCCGGACCGGGGAGCTGTTTTTT.

The chain joins TRBV5-1 to TRBJ1-3, with a tentative D call TRBD1 (6 bases). Trimming cost V 1 base and J 5 bases, with 7 bases left between them. CDR1 and CDR2 (germline): SGHRS, YFSETQ. The CDR3 is 13 residues long. The CDR3: CASSLTGRNTIYF. The CDR3, as DNA: TGCGCCAGCAGCTTGACAGGGCGAAACACCATATATTTT.

The genes are TRBV5-6 and TRBJ2-5; D may be TRBD1 (6 bases). Deletions cut 7 bases from V and 4 bases from J, with 11 bases between. The CDR3 runs 12 residues. Per the germline V gene, CDR1 is SGHDT and CDR2 is YYEEEE. DNA of the CDR3: TGTGCCAGCGCTTGGGGGCCAGAGACCCAGTACTTC. Translation gives CASAWGPETQYF.

This clone appeared a few times. The chain is built from TRBV7-2 and TRBJ1-4; D unresolved. Per germline, CDR1 SGHTA and CDR2 FQGNSA. This CDR3 region has 15 residues. V was shortened by 1 base and J by 3 bases, with 9 bases between the two germline ends. CDR3 sequence (DNA): TGTGCCAGCAGCTTAGTTCGCAGCGCTAATGAAAAACTGTTTTTT. Residues: CASSLVRSANEKLFF.

The chain couples TRBV23-1 to TRBJ1-5, with D hard to call. TRBV23-1 qualifies as an ORF whose function is uncertain. V was cut by 3 bases and J by 1 base, with 13 bases left in between. This CDR3 region has 16 residues. For the CDR3, the DNA is TGCGCCAGCAGTCACCGCCCCGGACTGAGCAATCAGCCCCAGCATTTT. This translates into CASSHRPGLSNQPQHF.

This clone was counted between two and nine times. The rearrangement joins TRBV27 to TRBJ2-6; a possible D gene is TRBD2 (6 bases). The CDR3 runs 16 residues. With 3 bases removed from V and 2 bases from J, the gap between germline ends came to 11 bases. Germline V CDR1 and CDR2: MNHEY, SMNVEV (reference sequence). CDR3 in DNA: TGTGCCAGCAGTTTCGGTGGCGGGGCTGGGGCCAACGTCCTGACTTTC. Protein sequence: CASSFGGGAGANVLTF.

This clone was observed a single time. V and J are TRBV28 and TRBJ1-5; unclear D gene. V was clipped by 2 bases and J by 5 bases, with 10 bases between them. The CDR3 contains 14 residues. Germline lookup yields CDR1 MDHEN and CDR2 SYDVKM. The CDR3 sequence: CASSLPQHHQPQHF. The CDR3 DNA reads as TGTGCCAGCAGTTTACCACAGCACCATCAGCCCCAGCATTTT.

The chain has TRBV6-5 and TRBJ1-1, with a possible D match to TRBD1 (5 bases). Trimming pared 7 bases from V and 4 bases from J, leaving 13 bases between. The CDR3 length is 13 residues. Per germline, CDR1 MNHEY and CDR2 SVGAGI. Here the CDR3 reads CASKIQGATEAFF. The CDR3 DNA reads TGTGCCAGCAAAATTCAGGGAGCCACTGAAGCTTTCTTT.

This clone was seen a single time. The chain has TRBV5-5 and TRBJ2-7; D is tentatively TRBD1 or TRBD2 (5 bases each). Deletions cut 2 bases from V and 2 bases from J, with 11 bases between. The CDR3 runs to 14 residues. Looked up from germline, CDR1 is SGHKS and CDR2 is YYEKEE (reference sequence). CDR3 loop: CASSFRDGPYEQYF. Written as DNA, the CDR3 is TGTGCCAGCAGCTTTCGGGACGGCCCCTACGAGCAGTACTTC.